Reported below is one TCR beta chain. Its antigen remains unknown. The data belong to a study of cytomegalovirus exposure and HLA in healthy donors. Findings of the study overall: Analysis was carried out at a later point, and it linked a missense DCLRE1C variant to TCR beta V- and J-gene trimming. Common viral pathogens (according to a later analysis) appeared linked to several of the most significant clusters. Accurate HLA-A and HLA-B prediction from TCR beta sequences was reported for most subjects. Near-uniform donor sequencing depth was presumed by presence/absence analyses.

The PCR contained 60 Vbeta and 13 Jbeta primers. TCRdb's copy holds only in-frame clones and misses some; the assay was immunoSEQ multiplex PCR. The profile covers around 120,000 clones, with 65% to 80% appearing a single time and approximately 30% taken by the ten largest. The sequencing input was PBMCs. This clonotype was obtained from a man in his 60s in good health and CMV-seropositive.

For the CDR3, the DNA is TGTGCCAGCAGTGAAATCCCAAATCAGCCCCAGCATTTT. It is translated as CASSEIPNQPQHF. The rearrangement joins TRBV6-1 to TRBJ1-5; D not resolved. CDR1 and CDR2 from the germline V gene are MNHNS and SASEGT. The ends were cut back, 2 bases at V and 4 bases at J, with 6 bases in the middle. The CDR3 extends over 13 amino acids.